This T cell receptor beta chain was recorded in a study of glioma-infiltrating T cells. At least ten counts were recorded for this clonotype. Its target is not known. Germline CDR1 and CDR2: MDHEN and SYDVKM. The germline V and J ends were trimmed by 6 bases and 1 base, with 15 bases remaining between them. The CDR3 runs 15 residues. Regarding the study as a whole: Tissue and blood shared very few CDR3 sequences. Non-neoplastic patients had below-expected tissue-blood divergence, while all gliomas exceeded expectation.

Amplification of TCR alpha and beta CDR3 regions from RNA used iRepertoire nested multiplex PCR. Input was 100-400 ng of tissue mRNA or PBMC total RNA. A single record per CDR3 protein comes from TCRdb applying MiXCR to the multiplex PCR reads. The sample has around 190,000 distinct CDR3 sequences; more than 35% are singletons. Sequenced input: glioma tissue, nonneoplastic brain tissue, or PBMCs (not recorded which). The sequence came from a human donor with low-grade glioma or glioblastoma, undergoing nonglioma brain surgery, or in good health (not recorded which). The rearrangement links TRBV28 to TRBJ2-5, with no clear D. CDR3 in amino acids: CASSPQDGPQETQYF. The CDR3 DNA reads as TGTGCCAGCAGCCCCCAGGACGGGCCCCAAGAGACCCAGTACTTC.